The clone carrying this TCR beta chain has more than one count but fewer than ten. Its antigen is not known. The data derive from a study of T cell repertoires in cytomegalovirus infection. Across the whole study: Epitope selection comprised recently identified HLA-C-restricted CMV epitopes and well-studied HLA-B-restricted CMV epitopes. Public signatures in TCR beta pointed to CMV infection and matching HLA type. Findings and caveats of the study: Summed frequency of public TCR beta families distinguished CMV carriers with the relevant HLA. Predominance within the ex vivo response was attributable to HLA-C-restricted CMV-specific TCR beta clonotypes.

TCRdb reanalysed the reads using MiXCR and keeps one entry per CDR3 protein. There are some 560,000 distinct CDR3 sequences in the sample; about 40% occur only once, and about half lies in the top ten. The receptor's source is a human donor in good health (CMV status not recorded). Some clones in this sample may be carry-over from other donors' samples. The sequencing used cultured PBMCs, collected from culture after CMV antigen stimulation.

CDR3 nucleotides: TGTGCCAGCAGCTTAAAAGGGACAGGCAATCAGCCCCAGCATTTT. It is translated as CASSLKGTGNQPQHF. This chain joins TRBV7-2 and TRBJ1-5; 7 bases fit TRBD1. The CDR3 is 15 residues long. V was pared by 2 bases and J by 2 bases, with 3 bases of the junction left unmatched. The germline V gene encodes CDR1 SGHTA and CDR2 FQGNSA. Based on the CDR3 plus reference TRBV7-2 and TRBJ1-5, the full variable domain is GAGVSQSPSNKVTEKGKDVELRCDPISGHTALYWYRQSLGQGLEFLIYFQGNSAPDKSGLPSDRFSAERTGGSVSTLTIQRTQQEDSAVYLCASSLKGTGNQPQHFGDGTRLSIL.